This T cell receptor (beta chain) was captured in a study of T cell repertoires in cytomegalovirus infection. Study at large: Indications of both CMV infection and matching HLA type were provided by public TCR beta signatures.

TCRdb itself ran the reads through MiXCR, one entry per CDR3 protein. The profile shows about 490,000 distinct CDR3 sequences, about 25% of them singletons. The CDR3 is made up of 12 amino acids. The V end was cut by 7 bases, the J end by 6 bases, with 10 bases between. There are a few counts of this clonotype. This rearrangement joins TRBV12-3 or TRBV12-4 to TRBJ1-5; D is possibly TRBD1 (5 bases). The source material was PBMCs. The TCR comes from a human donor in good health (CMV status not recorded). Some clones in this sample may be carry-over from other donors' samples. The CDR3 loop reads CASTRETQPQHF. CDR3 nucleotides: TGTGCCAGCACCAGGGAAACTCAGCCCCAGCATTTT.